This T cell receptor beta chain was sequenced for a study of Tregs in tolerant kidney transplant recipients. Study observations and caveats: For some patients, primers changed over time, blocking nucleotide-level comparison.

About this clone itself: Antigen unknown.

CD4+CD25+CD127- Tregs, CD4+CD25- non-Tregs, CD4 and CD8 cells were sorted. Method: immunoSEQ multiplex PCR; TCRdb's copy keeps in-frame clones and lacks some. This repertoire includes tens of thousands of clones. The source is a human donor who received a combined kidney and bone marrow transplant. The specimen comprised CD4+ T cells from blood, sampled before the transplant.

CDR3 amino acids: CASSEVSSLAGVGDTQYF. CDR3 DNA (partial): TGTGCCAGCAGTGAAGTTTCGTCCCTAGCGGGAGTGGGGGATACG. The chain is built from TRBV6-1 and TRBJ2-3; 10 bases are shared with TRBD2. The read terminates 3 residues before the CDR3 end, so the remaining end is supplied by the germline J gene. Germline loops: CDR1 MNHNS, CDR2 SASEGT. The V segment lost 1 base and the J segment 6 bases; nucleotides outside the gene matches: 13. The CDR3 sequence is 18 residues long.